The source of this T cell receptor beta chain is a study of OX40 agonist ivuxolimab in advanced cancers. Study-wide background: Intravenous ivuxolimab at 0.01 to 10 mg/kg was given to patients every 2 weeks.

This clone was counted a single time. Its antigen is still unknown. J gave up 5 bases and V 2 bases, and 4 bases lay outside the gene matches. CDR3 length: 16 amino acids. CDR1 is KGHSH and CDR2 is LQKENI in the germline V gene. Autoimmune disease history or systemic immunosuppression was exclusionary. With baseline, cycle 4 day 1, and cycle 7 day 1 as timepoints, blood was sampled. Points from the study as a whole: On average, a greater number of expanded clones characterised CD8+ T cells relative to CD4+.

Produced via immunoSEQ multiplex PCR; TCRdb's table is partial and in-frame only. The table has approximately 70,000 clones, about four fifths seen once; the top ten hold roughly 7.9%. The sequences come from CD4+ or CD8+ T cells sorted from blood, collected in a trial of the OX40 agonist ivuxolimab. The chain links TRBV18 to TRBJ2-7; 15 bases align to TRBD2. The clonotype was recovered from an adult with an advanced solid tumor such as melanoma, head and neck, liver or kidney cancer. The CDR3 DNA follows: TGTGCCAGCTCACCAAGCGGACTAGCGGGGGGGGACGAGCAGTACTTC. Encoded protein: CASSPSGLAGGDEQYF.